The 13 T cell receptor beta chains presented below share a single source sample, sequenced in a study of cytotoxic CD8 clonotypes in ibrutinib-treated CLL. Method: immunoSEQ multiplex PCR; TCRdb's copy keeps in-frame clones and lacks some. Of roughly 300,000 clones listed, roughly four fifths are singletons. The sample here was PBMCs, taken at disease progression, from a patient treated with ibrutinib. The receptors stem from a human donor with chronic lymphocytic leukemia.

V usage is TRBV5-4 and J usage is TRBJ2-7; 7 nucleotides align to TRBD1. V dropped 4 bases and J dropped 7; count of bases not matched to a gene: 8. The CDR3 covers 13 residues. Germline V gene sequence: CDR1 SGHNT, CDR2 YYREEE (reference sequence). CDR3 sequence reads: CASSPGTAGEQYF. The CDR3 DNA follows: TGTGCCAGCAGCCCCGGGACAGCTGGGGAGCAGTACTTC.

There are a few counts of this clone. The chain joins TRBV5-1 to TRBJ2-5, with TRBD2 matching 10 bases. Looked up from germline, CDR1 is SGHRS and CDR2 is YFSETQ. Trimming cost V 4 bases and J 5 bases; bases outside gene matches: 8. The CDR3 contains 15 residues. CDR3 nucleotide sequence: TGCGCCAGCAGCACTAGCGGGGCGCCTAGGGAGACCCAGTACTTC. Translated: CASSTSGAPRETQYF.

V gene TRBV29-1 combines with J gene TRBJ1-2; TRBD1 agrees at 8 bases. This CDR3 comprises 14 residues. V shed 5 bases, J shed 2 bases, and the junction held 7 bases outside the gene matches. Germline assignment: CDR1 SQVTM and CDR2 ANQGSEA. This CDR3 is CSVITGGPNYGYTF. CDR3 in DNA: TGCAGCGTTATCACAGGGGGACCAAACTATGGCTACACCTTC.

The rearrangement uses TRBV11-2 and TRBJ2-1; 7 nucleotides align to TRBD2. Germline CDR1 is SGHAT and CDR2 is FQNNGV. V was pared by 6 bases and J by 2 bases, with 7 bases of the junction left unmatched. CDR3 length: 15 amino acids. CDR3 in DNA: TGTGCCAGCAGTAAGGATGCGGGAGCCTACAATGAGCAGTTCTTC. Residues: CASSKDAGAYNEQFF.

The J gene is TRBJ2-7, the V gene TRBV20-1; 7 bases agree with TRBD2. Germline CDR1 DFQATT, CDR2 SNEGSKA (reference sequence). The CDR3 loop spans 11 amino acids. After removal of 3 bases from V and 12 bases from J, the junction contained 8 bases not matched to a gene. The CDR3 reads CSASNRDYRYF. The CDR3 bases are TGCAGTGCTAGCAACCGGGACTATCGGTACTTC.

This clone was recorded a few times. V is TRBV9 and J is TRBJ2-5, with unresolved D. Germline CDR1 SGDLS, CDR2 YYNGEE. The CDR3 length is 12 residues. V lost 3 bases to trimming and J lost 5 bases, with 8 bases between them. DNA of the CDR3: TGTGCCAGCAGCGATCACGTGGAGACCCAGTACTTC. It specifies CASSDHVETQYF.

This sequence joins TRBV29-1 and TRBJ2-1; 7 positions match TRBD2. The CDR3 is made up of 19 amino acids. V trimming: 3 bases; J trimming: 0 bases; junction bases outside the gene matches: 17. Germline lookup yields CDR1 SQVTM and CDR2 ANQGSEA. Here the CDR3 reads CSVDGVGGERGSSYNEQFF. The DNA of the CDR3 is TGCAGCGTTGATGGAGTGGGTGGCGAGCGGGGCAGCTCCTACAATGAGCAGTTCTTC.

The gene calls are TRBV5-1 and TRBJ2-7, with 12 bases aligning to TRBD2. The CDR3 length is 15 residues. V shed 0 bases and J 6 bases; nucleotides not matched to a gene: 4. Germline V lookup: CDR1 SGHRS, CDR2 YFSETQ. CDR3 nucleotides: TGCGCCAGCAGCTTGGAACTAGCGGGGGGATTCGAGCAGTACTTC. This codes for CASSLELAGGFEQYF. The full variable domain, in which reference TRBV5-1 and TRBJ2-7 provide the parts outside the CDR3, is KAGVTQTPRYLIKTRGQQVTLSCSPISGHRSVSWYQQTPGQGLQFLFEYFSETQRNKGNFPGRFSGRQFSNSRSEMNVSTLELGDSALYLCASSLELAGGFEQYFGPGTRLTVT.

For this clone: This sample includes further DNA sequences coding for the same CDR3. The chain uses TRBV5-1 and TRBJ1-1; D gene uncertain. The CDR3 length is 12 residues. V was clipped by 1 base and J by 1 base, with 2 bases between them. In germline, CDR1 is SGHRS, CDR2 YFSETQ. The CDR3 loop is CASSLTNTEAFF. Here the CDR3 DNA reads TGCGCCAGCAGCTTGACGAACACTGAAGCTTTCTTT.

This rearrangement joins TRBV7-6 to TRBJ2-2; weak D call: TRBD2 (5 bases). CDR3 length equals 14 residues. Trimming stripped 5 bases from V and 1 base from J, with 8 bases between. CDR1 and CDR2 from the germline V gene are SGHVS and FNYEAQ. This CDR3 is CASSPSGNTGELFF. CDR3 coding DNA: TGTGCCAGCAGCCCCAGCGGGAACACCGGGGAGCTGTTTTTT.

This chain joins TRBV7-6 and TRBJ2-7; 12 bases match TRBD2. The V gene's germline CDR1 is SGHVS and CDR2 FNYEAQ. The V gene end was trimmed by 1 base and the J gene end by 4 bases; junction bases not matched to a gene: 8. CDR3 size: 17 residues. CDR3 in DNA: TGTGCCAGCAGCTTAGGGAGGGGGCTAGCGGGAGGGTACGAGCAGTACTTC. The encoded protein is CASSLGRGLAGGYEQYF.

The chain couples TRBV19 to TRBJ1-5; 11 bases match TRBD1. The V and J ends lost 4 bases and 2 bases, in that order; junction bases with no gene match: 10. Germline CDR1 and CDR2: LNHDA and SQIVND (reference sequence). This CDR3 is built from 18 residues. The CDR3 DNA reads as TGTGCCAGTAGTACCACGGACAGGGGGCGGAACGGCAATCAGCCCCAGCATTTT. Translated: CASSTTDRGRNGNQPQHF.

The rearrangement joins TRBV7-6 to TRBJ2-7; D is ambiguous. The CDR3 length is 14 residues. The germline gives CDR1 SGHVS, CDR2 FNYEAQ. The V and J ends lost 5 bases and 4 bases respectively, with 15 bases between them. CDR3 amino acids: CASSPGQARYEQYF. The CDR3 nucleotides are TGTGCCAGCAGCCCCGGGCAGGCGCGGTACGAGCAGTACTTC.